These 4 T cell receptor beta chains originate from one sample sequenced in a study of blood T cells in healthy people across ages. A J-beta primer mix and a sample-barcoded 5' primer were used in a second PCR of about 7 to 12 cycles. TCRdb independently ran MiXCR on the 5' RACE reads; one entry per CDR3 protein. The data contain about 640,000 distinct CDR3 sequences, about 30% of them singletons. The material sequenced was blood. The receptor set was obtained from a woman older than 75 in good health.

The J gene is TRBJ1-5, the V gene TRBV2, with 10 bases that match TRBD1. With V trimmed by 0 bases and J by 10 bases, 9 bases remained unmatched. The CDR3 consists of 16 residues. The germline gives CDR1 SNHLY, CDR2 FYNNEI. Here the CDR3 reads CASSEALGTGAYPQHF. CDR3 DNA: TGTGCCAGCAGTGAAGCGCTTGGGACAGGGGCCTATCCCCAGCATTTT.

CDR3 bases: TGCGCCAGCAGCTGGGGGCTAGCGGGGGCCAGCTCCTACGAGCAGTACTTC. Its translation is CASSWGLAGASSYEQYF. The chain has TRBV5-1 and TRBJ2-7; 10 bases agree with TRBD2. V trimming: 3 bases; J trimming: 0 bases; junction bases outside the gene matches: 9. There are 17 residues in the CDR3. Germline CDR1 reads SGHRS; CDR2 reads YFSETQ.

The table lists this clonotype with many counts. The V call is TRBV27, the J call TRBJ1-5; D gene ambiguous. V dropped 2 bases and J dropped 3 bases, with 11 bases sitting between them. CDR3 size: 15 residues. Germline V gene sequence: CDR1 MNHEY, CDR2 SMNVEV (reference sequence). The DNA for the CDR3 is TGTGCCAGCAGTTTACGGCCAGATCCCAATCAGCCCCAGCATTTT. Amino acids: CASSLRPDPNQPQHF.

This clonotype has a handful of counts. The CDR3: CASSIAEGDTQYF. CDR3 nucleotide sequence: TGTGCCAGTAGTATAGCGGAAGGAGATACGCAGTATTTT. The chain has TRBV19 and TRBJ2-3; D not certain. The CDR3 sequence is 13 residues long. The germline V gene has CDR1 LNHDA and CDR2 SQIVND (reference sequence). V shed 1 base and J shed 5 bases, with 7 bases lying between them. Together with reference TRBV19 and TRBJ2-3, the CDR3 gives the full variable domain: DGGITQSPKYLFRKEGQNVTLSCEQNLNHDAMYWYRQDPGQGLRLIYYSQIVNDFQKGDIAEGYSVSREKKESFPLTVTSAQKNPTAFYLCASSIAEGDTQYFGPGTRLTVL.